Below are 23 T cell receptor beta chains sequenced from a single sample in a study of blood T cells in healthy people across ages. A second roughly 6 to 12 cycle PCR used barcoded and J-beta primers. TCRdb fed the 5' RACE reads into MiXCR, producing one record per CDR3 protein. The repertoire holds some 900,000 distinct CDR3 sequences, about 48% seen once, with roughly 12% in the top ten. The specimen sequenced was blood. The receptors come from a man between 25 and 39 years old in good health.

The rearrangement links TRBV28 to TRBJ2-5; no reliable D call. The DNA end is a closer match to TRBJ2-7, so the J assignment may be wrong. Germline lookup yields CDR1 MDHEN and CDR2 SYDVKM. This CDR3 region has 12 residues. The CDR3 spells CATLISGYEQYF. CDR3 sequence (DNA): TGTGCCACCTTAATCTCAGGCTACGAGCAGTACTTC.

This chain connects TRBV14 to TRBJ2-2; TRBD1 aligns across 10 bases. With 4 bases clipped from V and 2 bases from J, the junction kept 4 bases outside the gene matches. Germline values: CDR1 SGHDN, CDR2 FVKESK. The CDR3 runs 16 residues. The CDR3 DNA is TGTGCCAGCAGCCGAACGACAGGGGGCAACACCGGGGAGCTGTTTTTT. Its translation is CASSRTTGGNTGELFF.

This clonotype was seen a few times. This rearrangement joins TRBV3-1 to TRBJ1-4; tentatively, D is TRBD1 (5 bases). Trimming pared 8 bases from V and 6 bases from J, leaving 7 bases between. Germline loops: CDR1 LGHDT, CDR2 YNNKEL (reference sequence). The CDR3 extends over 11 amino acids. CDR3 bases: TGTGCCAGCGGGGGTTATGAAAAACTGTTTTTT. Translated, it gives CASGGYEKLFF.

The CDR3 is CASSWATGGAPDTQYF. CDR3 coding DNA: TGTGCCAGCAGCTGGGCCACGGGCGGGGCCCCAGATACGCAGTATTTT. V is TRBV9 and J is TRBJ2-3; perhaps TRBD2 as D (6 bases). The CDR3 consists of 16 residues. The germline gives CDR1 SGDLS, CDR2 YYNGEE. V was clipped by 4 bases and J by 4 bases, with 19 bases between them.

The rearrangement joins TRBV29-1 to TRBJ2-6; perhaps D is TRBD1 or TRBD2 (5 bases each). Trimming took off 4 bases at V and 4 bases at J, with 11 bases between the two ends. CDR1 and CDR2 (germline): SQVTM, ANQGSEA. This CDR3 comprises 14 residues. The CDR3 DNA follows: TGCAGCGTTGGGGCAGGGACCGGGGCCAACGTCCTGACTTTC. Protein sequence: CSVGAGTGANVLTF.

V gene TRBV18 combines with J gene TRBJ1-4; perhaps TRBD1 as D (6 bases). V dropped 4 bases and J dropped 4 bases, with 16 bases sitting between them. The germline V gene has CDR1 KGHSH and CDR2 LQKENI. The CDR3 consists of 16 residues. In DNA form, the CDR3 reads TGTGCCAGCTCACTAACAGGGACACCTTTTAATGAAAAACTGTTTTTT. It encodes CASSLTGTPFNEKLFF. Using reference TRBV18 and TRBJ1-4 for the parts outside the CDR3, the full variable domain is NAGVMQNPRHLVRRRGQEARLRCSPMKGHSHVYWYRQLPEEGLKFMVYLQKENIIDESGMPKERFSAEFPKEGPSILRIQQVVRGDSAAYFCASSLTGTPFNEKLFFGSGTQLSVL.

V and J are TRBV5-1 and TRBJ1-1, with 9 bases matching TRBD1. Per the germline V gene, CDR1 is SGHRS and CDR2 is YFSETQ. The CDR3 is 16 residues long. After removal of 2 bases from V and 1 base from J, the junction contained 6 bases not matched to a gene. The CDR3 is CASSFTGTGTNTEAFF. In DNA form, the CDR3 reads TGCGCCAGCAGCTTCACCGGGACAGGGACGAACACTGAAGCTTTCTTT.

This clonotype has a count of ten or more. This chain uses TRBV6-5 with TRBJ2-3; 10 positions match TRBD2. V trimming: 4 bases; J trimming: 4 bases; junction bases outside the gene matches: 5. The CDR3 consists of 15 residues. Germline lookup yields CDR1 MNHEY and CDR2 SVGAGI. The CDR3 sequence is CASSLSSGGPDTQYF. The CDR3, as DNA: TGTGCCAGCAGTTTATCTAGCGGGGGCCCAGATACGCAGTATTTT.

This clonotype came up a few times. The gene calls are TRBV29-1 and TRBJ2-5, with D unclear. The V end was cut by 6 bases, the J end by 3 bases, with 8 bases between. CDR3 length: 11 amino acids. CDR1 and CDR2 (germline): SQVTM, ANQGSEA. In DNA form, the CDR3 reads TGCAGCGTCGGCCGCGAAGAGACCCAGTACTTC. This translates into CSVGREETQYF.

This clonotype occurred many times. CDR3 coding DNA: TGTGCCACGGACGATCGGACAGGGGGGTCCTACGAGCAGTACTTC. This encodes CATDDRTGGSYEQYF. The chain carries TRBV6-1 and TRBJ2-7; TRBD1 agrees at 10 bases. Trimming took 10 bases from V and 1 from J; bases not matched to a gene: 10. CDR1 MNHNS and CDR2 SASEGT come from the germline V gene. The CDR3 totals 15 residues.

The CDR3 here is CASSEDGNNSPLHF. The CDR3 DNA reads TGCGCCAGCAGCGAGGACGGGAATAATTCACCCCTCCACTTT. The chain is built from TRBV5-1 and TRBJ1-6, with D hard to call. The CDR3 is made up of 14 amino acids. In germline, CDR1 is SGHRS, CDR2 YFSETQ. Trimming took off 4 bases at V and 5 bases at J, with 10 bases between the two ends.

The DNA of the CDR3 is TGTGCCAGCAGCCCAGCAAGCAGGGATGAGCAGTTCTTC. It is translated as CASSPASRDEQFF. J is TRBJ2-1 and V is TRBV7-2; D possibly corresponds to TRBD1 (5 bases). The V gene's germline CDR1 is SGHTA and CDR2 FQGNSA. V was clipped by 5 bases and J by 8 bases, with 13 bases between them. The CDR3 extends over 13 amino acids.

In the case of this clonotype: At one end the junction does not follow the germline gene, possibly because of a read error. The gene calls are TRBV7-2 and TRBJ1-2; D unresolved. Germline V gene data show CDR1 as SGHTA and CDR2 as FQGNSA. The length of the CDR3 is 13 residues. Written as DNA, the CDR3 is TGTGCCAGCAGTTTAGACGACCACTATGGCTACACCTTC. Protein: CASSLDDHYGYTF.

The chain joins TRBV9 to TRBJ2-3; D may match TRBD1 or TRBD2 (6 bases each). Trimming removed 0 bases from V and 4 bases from J, with 9 bases in between. Germline lookup yields CDR1 SGDLS and CDR2 YYNGEE. The length of the CDR3 is 14 residues. CDR3 sequence reads: CASSVGGAADTQYF. The CDR3 DNA reads TGTGCCAGCAGCGTAGGGGGGGCTGCAGATACGCAGTATTTT.

As concerns this clonotype: A much larger clone lies one base from this, so it may be a read error. V usage is TRBV4-1 and J usage is TRBJ2-7; D may be TRBD1 (5 bases). In germline, CDR1 is MGHRA, CDR2 YSYEKL. Deletions cut 5 bases from V and 5 bases from J, with 13 bases between. The CDR3 runs 13 residues. CDR3 bases: TGCGCCAGCAGCAGGGGTCCCTGGGACGAGCAGTACTTC. Its protein product is CASSRGPWDEQYF.

The CDR3 loop reads CASSLEGQGIAKNIQYF. CDR3 sequence (DNA): TGCGCCAGCAGCCTCGAGGGACAGGGGATAGCCAAAAACATTCAGTACTTC. The gene calls are TRBV5-1 and TRBJ2-4; 10 bases are shared with TRBD1. This CDR3 comprises 17 residues. Trimming took 4 bases from V and 0 from J; bases not matched to a gene: 7. The germline V gene encodes CDR1 SGHRS and CDR2 YFSETQ.

V gene TRBV5-1 combines with J gene TRBJ2-1; 8 bases agree with TRBD1. With 3 bases clipped from V and 0 bases from J, the junction kept 8 bases outside the gene matches. Germline V gene sequence: CDR1 SGHRS, CDR2 YFSETQ. The CDR3 has 17 residues. The CDR3 sequence: CASSWGPTGGSYNEQFF. CDR3 nucleotides: TGCGCCAGCAGCTGGGGGCCAACAGGGGGCTCCTACAATGAGCAGTTCTTC.

The rearrangement links TRBV25-1 to TRBJ2-1, with TRBD1 matching over 8 bases. Germline V gene lookup returns CDR1 MGHDK and CDR2 SYGVNS. The CDR3 has 16 amino acids. The V and J ends lost 0 bases and 7 bases, in that order; junction bases with no gene match: 8. DNA of the CDR3: TGTGCCAGCAGTGAATACGGCGCAGGGGGCGCGAATGAGCAGTTCTTC. Translated: CASSEYGAGGANEQFF.

This clonotype was seen a handful of times. The chain has TRBV4-2 and TRBJ2-7; maybe TRBD1 (6 bases). With 4 bases removed from V and 1 base from J, the gap between germline ends came to 14 bases. The CDR3 covers 15 residues. From germline, CDR1 is LGHNA and CDR2 YNFKEQ. The CDR3 DNA sequence: TGTGCCAGCAGCCTGGACAGTTTGACGTCCTACGAGCAGTACTTC. Amino acids: CASSLDSLTSYEQYF.

A few counts support this clonotype. V usage is TRBV9 and J usage is TRBJ2-1; 8 nucleotides line up with TRBD2. This CDR3 comprises 15 residues. Germline values: CDR1 SGDLS, CDR2 YYNGEE. J was trimmed by 7 bases and V by 3 bases; bases with no gene match: 9. As DNA, the CDR3 is TGTGCCAGCAGCGAGGGACTAGGGGGATATAATGAGCAGTTCTTC. Translating it yields CASSEGLGGYNEQFF.

Turning to this clonotype: The junction shows a germline mismatch at one end, possibly a read error. The chain carries TRBV6-1 and TRBJ2-4, with 7 bases fitting TRBD1. This CDR3 contains 18 residues. Germline V lookup: CDR1 MNHNS, CDR2 SASEGT. The CDR3, as DNA: TGTGCCAACAGTGATGGGGAGAGACAGGGTGTGGCCAAAAACATTCAGTACTTC. Its protein product is CANSDGERQGVAKNIQYF.

The V call is TRBV20-1, the J call TRBJ2-3; the match to TRBD2 covers 13 bases. V lost 1 base to trimming and J lost 1 base; unmatched junction nucleotides: 8. CDR1 is DFQATT and CDR2 is SNEGSKA in the germline V gene (reference sequence). This CDR3 has 18 amino acids. As DNA, the CDR3 is TGCAGTGCTAGAGGACGACTAGCGGGAGGATTCGGCACAGATACGCAGTATTTT. Translated: CSARGRLAGGFGTDTQYF.

The chain employs TRBV7-9 and TRBJ1-4; D unresolved. V shed 5 bases and J shed 6 bases, with 16 bases lying between them. The CDR3 contains 15 residues. Germline CDR1 and CDR2: SEHNR and FQNEAQ (reference sequence). The CDR3 region has the DNA TGTGCCAGCAGCCCCCCGACGATCGGGTATGAAAAACTGTTTTTT. This translates into CASSPPTIGYEKLFF.